Listed below are T cell receptor beta chains from one sample, sequenced in a study of CD8+CD57+ T cells in acquired aplastic anemia. TCRdb reprocessed the reads with MiXCR, giving one entry per CDR3 protein. The sample lists around 180,000 distinct CDR3 sequences, 60% to 70% occurring once. Material: sorted CD4+, CD8+, or CD8+CD57+ T cells (not recorded which) from PBMCs. These TCRs come from a human donor in good health. Both conserved end residues are part of each CDR3. A D gene is named only where the DNA matches it firmly. Only part of the rows carry a size: once, few, many, or a class if the clone is expanded.

D gene,clone size,J gene,V gene,CDR3 protein,CDR3 DNA
TRBD1,.,TRBJ1-5,TRBV2,CASSARQGRNQPQHF,TGTGCCAGCAGCGCGAGACAGGGGCGAAATCAGCCCCAGCATTTT
TRBD1,.,TRBJ1-2,TRBV25-1,CASSHRGRDYGYTF,TGTGCCAGCAGTCACAGGGGTCGGGACTATGGCTACACCTTC
TRBD2,.,TRBJ2-5,TRBV15,CATSRSSGKGRETQYF,TGTGCCACCAGCAGATCTAGCGGGAAGGGTCGAGAGACCCAGTACTTC
.,.,TRBJ1-1,TRBV9,CASSARGAEAFF,TGTGCCAGCAGCGCGAGAGGGGCTGAAGCTTTCTTT
TRBD2,.,TRBJ2-7,TRBV7-2,CASSWDWGGGYEQYF,TGTGCCAGCAGCTGGGACTGGGGCGGGGGCTACGAGCAGTACTTC
TRBD1,many,TRBJ2-5,TRBV5-8,CASSGDRGRQETQYF,TGTGCCAGCAGCGGGGACAGGGGGCGGCAAGAGACCCAGTACTTC
.,.,TRBJ2-7,TRBV24-1,CATPDKTYEQYF,TGTGCCACCCCGGACAAGACCTACGAGCAGTACTTC
TRBD1,.,TRBJ1-1,TRBV19,CASSIGGQPNTEAFF,TGTGCCAGTAGTATAGGGGGACAGCCTAACACTGAAGCTTTCTTT
.,.,TRBJ1-5,TRBV19,CASSIGVGLNSNQPQHF,TGTGCCAGTAGTATCGGGGTGGGGCTTAATAGCAATCAGCCCCAGCATTTT
TRBD2,many,TRBJ2-1,TRBV13,CASSLSPGLAPNEQFF,TGTGCCAGCAGCTTAAGCCCGGGACTAGCCCCCAATGAGCAGTTCTTC
.,few,TRBJ2-5,TRBV2,CASSEGTSQETQYF,TGTGCCAGCAGTGAAGGCACAAGCCAAGAGACCCAGTACTTC
TRBD1,.,TRBJ2-7,TRBV12-3/TRBV12-4,CASSSAMTGSWEQYF,TGTGCCAGCAGCTCCGCAATGACAGGGTCCTGGGAGCAGTACTTC
TRBD2,.,TRBJ2-7,TRBV4-3,CASSQTSGGHEQYF,TGCGCCAGCAGCCAAACTAGCGGGGGGCACGAGCAGTACTTC
.,.,TRBJ2-1,TRBV11-1,CASNNRALGNEQFF,TGTGCCAGCAACAACCGAGCCTTGGGGAATGAGCAGTTCTTC
TRBD1,few,TRBJ2-7,TRBV2,CASTEDRTIYEQYF,TGTGCCAGCACTGAGGACAGGACCATCTACGAGCAGTACTTC
.,.,TRBJ2-2,TRBV7-8,CASSLLRGRNTGELFF,TGTGCCAGCAGCTTATTGCGGGGGCGAAACACCGGGGAGCTGTTTTTT
TRBD2,.,TRBJ2-1,TRBV20-1,CTILADHNEQFF,TGCACCATCCTAGCGGACCACAATGAGCAGTTCTTC
.,few,TRBJ1-2,TRBV6-6,CASSSSFFTF,TGTGCCAGCAGCTCGTCTTTCTTCACCTTC
.,.,TRBJ2-3,TRBV5-1,CASSLEAGTSTDTQYF,TGCGCCAGCAGCTTGGAAGCGGGCACTAGCACAGATACGCAGTATTTT
TRBD2,.,TRBJ2-1,TRBV4-1,CASSQGRTSGRDNEQFF,TGCGCCAGCAGCCAAGGCCGTACTAGCGGGAGGGACAATGAGCAGTTCTTC
.,.,TRBJ2-7,TRBV5-5,CASRLTGTGEQYF,TGCGCCAGCAGACTCACAGGAACGGGCGAGCAGTACTTC
TRBD2,.,TRBJ2-5,TRBV7-2,CASSYGLAGAKTQYF,TGTGCCAGCAGCTACGGACTAGCGGGAGCAAAGACCCAGTACTTC
.,few,TRBJ2-7,TRBV29-1,CSVEDPPGVEQYF,TGCAGCGTTGAAGATCCCCCAGGGGTAGAGCAGTACTTC
.,once,TRBJ1-3,TRBV9,CASSPRTAGNTIYF,TGTGCCAGCAGCCCTCGGACGGCTGGAAACACCATATATTTT
.,.,TRBJ1-5,TRBV6-5,CASSYAQGNQPQHF,TGTGCCAGCAGTTACGCCCAGGGCAATCAGCCCCAGCATTTT
.,once,TRBJ1-1,TRBV20-1,CSARRGGRNTEAFF,TGCAGTGCTAGAAGAGGGGGTCGTAACACTGAAGCTTTCTTT
.,.,TRBJ1-1,TRBV9,CASSVDGGNTEAFF,TGTGCCAGCAGCGTAGATGGGGGGAACACTGAAGCTTTCTTT
.,.,TRBJ2-7,TRBV12-3/TRBV12-4,CASSRTSGTTEQYF,TGTGCCAGCAGCCGCACCTCCGGGACAACCGAGCAGTACTTC
.,.,TRBJ2-1,TRBV6-2/TRBV6-3,CASSYGSALEQFF,TGTGCCAGCAGTTATGGTAGCGCCCTTGAGCAGTTCTTC
.,few,TRBJ2-6,TRBV15,CATSPRTGSGANVLTF,TGTGCCACCAGCCCCCGGACCGGCTCTGGGGCCAACGTCCTGACTTTC
.,.,TRBJ2-7,TRBV7-6,CASRFIARSSYEQYF,TGTGCCAGCAGGTTTATAGCGAGAAGCTCCTACGAGCAGTACTTC
.,few,TRBJ2-5,TRBV24-1,CATSDATGAQETQYF,TGTGCCACCAGTGATGCCACGGGGGCCCAAGAGACCCAGTACTTC
.,once,TRBJ2-1,TRBV10-3,CAISSTRYNEQFF,TGTGCCATCAGTTCGACTAGATACAATGAGCAGTTCTTC
.,.,TRBJ2-7,TRBV7-9,CASSLTPMYAGTISYEQYF,TGTGCCAGCAGCCTTACTCCAATGTACGCGGGGACGATCTCCTACGAGCAGTACTTC
.,.,TRBJ1-1,TRBV24-1,CASSLASRANTEAFF,TGTGCCAGCAGCTTGGCATCTCGGGCGAACACTGAAGCTTTCTTT
.,few,TRBJ2-7,TRBV2,CASSEGGPYEQYF,TGTGCCAGCAGTGAAGGGGGTCCCTACGAGCAGTACTTC
.,.,TRBJ2-1,TRBV6-5,CASSYSEGEGYNEQFF,TGTGCCAGCAGTTACTCGGAGGGAGAGGGCTACAATGAGCAGTTCTTC
TRBD1,.,TRBJ2-5,TRBV14,CASSQRDRGPVLETQYF,TGTGCCAGCAGCCAGCGGGACAGGGGGCCAGTGTTGGAGACCCAGTACTTC
.,.,TRBJ1-1,TRBV9,CASRGGADTEAFF,TGTGCCAGCAGAGGCGGTGCGGACACTGAAGCTTTCTTT